The 11 T cell receptor beta chains presented below share a single source sample, sequenced in a study of tumor-infiltrating lymphocytes in primary liver carcinoma. Blood RNA originated from unsorted whole blood, with germline DNA additionally extracted. With 500 ng total RNA as template and a constant-region primer, TCR beta cDNA was made. Nested multiplex PCR, run for three rounds with slightly modified ARM-PCR, yielded TCR beta libraries. TRBV1-TRBV30 forward primers and a C-beta reverse primer were used in the first two PCR rounds, which each ran for about 9 cycles. TCRdb reprocessed the multiplex PCR reads with MiXCR, giving one entry per CDR3 protein. The data show about 320,000 distinct CDR3 sequences, around three fifths seen once. Sequencing was done on a sample of peripheral blood. Receptor source: a woman in her twenties or thirties with primary liver carcinoma and hepatitis B virus infection.

Concerning this clonotype: Since a much larger clone is just one base distant, this may be a read error. The chain combines TRBV29-1 with TRBJ1-1; D is possibly TRBD1 (5 bases). This CDR3 comprises 14 residues. Germline CDR1 SQVTM, CDR2 ANQGSEA. V dropped 3 bases and J dropped 7 bases, with 18 bases sitting between them. The CDR3 sequence is CSVDGGAGSGEAFF. In nucleotides, the CDR3 is TGCAGCGTTGATGGAGGGGCGGGGTCGGGTGAAGCTTTCTTT.

The chain employs TRBV6-2 or TRBV6-3 and TRBJ2-5; TRBD2 agrees at 10 bases. The DNA end is a closer match to TRBJ2-1, so the J assignment may be wrong. The CDR3 runs to 16 residues. From germline, CDR1 is MNHEY and CDR2 SVGEGT. Here the CDR3 reads CASINPWGTSVNEQFF. CDR3 DNA sequence: TGTGCCAGCATTAACCCCTGGGGGACTAGCGTCAATGAGCAGTTCTTC.

A note on this clonotype: One junction end does not reproduce the germline sequence, and a read error may be involved. The chain recombines TRBV12-3 or TRBV12-4 with TRBJ1-2; D gene uncertain. The CDR3 spans 15 residues. In nucleotides, the CDR3 is TGTGCCAGCACGAAATCTGTTAGGCCTCGCTATGGCTACACATTC. Its translation: CASTKSVRPRYGYTF.

Note on this clonotype: A much larger clone is a single base away; this may be a read error. The rearrangement joins TRBV6-2 or TRBV6-3 to TRBJ2-5; either TRBD1 or TRBD2 may fit D (5 bases each). This CDR3 comprises 14 residues. Per germline, CDR1 MNHEY and CDR2 SVGEGT. The CDR3 coding sequence is TGTGCCAGCTGTTACCGGGACGCACAAGAGACCCAGTACTTC. Amino acids: CASCYRDAQETQYF.

Ten or more counts support this clonotype. The chain has TRBV11-2 and TRBJ1-2; 9 bases line up with TRBD1. V lost 3 bases, J lost 8 bases, and 4 bases stayed unmatched. The CDR3 consists of 13 residues. Germline CDR1 is SGHAT and CDR2 is FQNNGV. CDR3 protein: CASSLGTGMGYTF. As DNA, the CDR3 is TGTGCCAGCAGCTTGGGGACAGGGATGGGCTACACCTTC.

The chain employs TRBV6-6 and TRBJ1-1; D remains unclear. Germline-derived CDR1 and CDR2 are MNHNY and SVGAGI (reference sequence). There are 13 residues in the CDR3. V shed 2 bases and J shed 4 bases, with 8 bases lying between them. The CDR3 here is CASSYGSLTEAFF. CDR3 nucleotides: TGTGCCAGCAGTTACGGCAGCCTCACTGAAGCTTTCTTT.

This clonotype occurred many times. The chain recombines TRBV11-2 with TRBJ2-6; D uncertain. V lost 0 bases to trimming and J lost 2 bases, with 8 bases between them. Germline V gene data show CDR1 as SGHAT and CDR2 as FQNNGV. The CDR3 spans 16 residues. CDR3 sequence (DNA): TGTGCCAGCAGCTTAGAGGCAGTCCCTGGGGCCAACGTCCTGACTTTC. It encodes CASSLEAVPGANVLTF. Full variable domain (missing parts from reference TRBV11-2 and TRBJ2-6): EAGVAQSPRYKIIEKRQSVAFWCNPISGHATLYWYQQILGQGPKLLIQFQNNGVVDDSQLPKDRFSAERLKGVDSTLKIQPAKLEDSAVYLCASSLEAVPGANVLTFGAGSRLTVL.

This clonotype has a count of ten or more. The chain joins TRBV12-3 or TRBV12-4 to TRBJ1-5; TRBD1 is a possible D gene (6 bases). The CDR3 is 14 residues long. The V and J ends lost 5 bases and 6 bases respectively, with 14 bases between them. The CDR3 nucleotides read TGTGCCAGCAGTACAGGGTTACGCGGTCAGCCCCAGCATTTT. Encoded protein: CASSTGLRGQPQHF.

V is TRBV4-1 and J is TRBJ1-1; TRBD1 matches 8 bases. The germline V gene encodes CDR1 MGHRA and CDR2 YSYEKL. The length of the CDR3 is 16 residues. CDR3 nucleotide sequence: TGCGTCAGTAGCCAAGGATTCGGACAGGGTAACACTGAAGCTTTCTTT. This gives the protein CVSSQGFGQGNTEAFF.

This clonotype came up a few times. This CDR3 is CASSFSAEAFF. CDR3 DNA sequence: TGTGCCAGCAGCTTTTCCGCTGAAGCTTTCTTT. The chain links TRBV5-6 to TRBJ1-1; D gene uncertain. The V end was cut by 2 bases, the J end by 6 bases, with 5 bases between. The V gene's germline CDR1 is SGHDT and CDR2 YYEEEE. This CDR3 has 11 residues. The entire variable domain, with the rest obtained from reference TRBV5-6 and TRBJ1-1, is as follows: DAGVTQSPTHLIKTRGQQVTLRCSPKSGHDTVSWYQQALGQGPQFIFQYYEEEERQRGNFPDRFSGHQFPNYSSELNVNALLLGDSALYLCASSFSAEAFFGQGTRLTVV.

This clonotype was counted a few times. One base away lies a much larger clone, so this may be a sequencing read error. The chain links TRBV11-2 to TRBJ2-7; 8 nucleotides align to TRBD2. Germline V lookup: CDR1 SGHAT, CDR2 FQNNGV. This CDR3 spans 15 amino acids. Written as DNA, the CDR3 is TGTGCCAGCGGCTTAGCTTTGCGGGAGGTCTACGAGCAGTACTTC. It codes for CASGLALREVYEQYF. Full variable domain (rest looked up from reference TRBV11-2 and TRBJ2-7): EAGVAQSPRYKIIEKRQSVAFWCNPISGHATLYWYQQILGQGPKLLIQFQNNGVVDDSQLPKDRFSAERLKGVDSTLKIQPAKLEDSAVYLCASGLALREVYEQYFGPGTRLTVT.